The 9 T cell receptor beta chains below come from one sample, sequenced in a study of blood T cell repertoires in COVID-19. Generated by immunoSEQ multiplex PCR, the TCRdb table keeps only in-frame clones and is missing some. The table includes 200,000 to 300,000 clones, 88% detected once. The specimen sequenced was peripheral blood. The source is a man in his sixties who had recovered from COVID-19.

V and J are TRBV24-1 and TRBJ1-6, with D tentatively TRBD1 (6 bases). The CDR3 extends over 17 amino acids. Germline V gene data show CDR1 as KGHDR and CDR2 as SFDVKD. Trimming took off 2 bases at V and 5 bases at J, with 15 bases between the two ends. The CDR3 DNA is TGTGCCACCAGTGATTCACAGGGAAGTAGAAATAATTCACCCCTCCACTTT. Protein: CATSDSQGSRNNSPLHF.

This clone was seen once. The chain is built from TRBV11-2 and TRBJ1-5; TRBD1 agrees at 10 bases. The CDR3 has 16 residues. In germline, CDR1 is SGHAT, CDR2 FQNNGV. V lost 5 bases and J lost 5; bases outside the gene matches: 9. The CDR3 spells CASSLGIGTGDQPQHF. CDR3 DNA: TGTGCCAGCAGCCTCGGTATTGGGACAGGGGATCAGCCCCAGCATTTT.

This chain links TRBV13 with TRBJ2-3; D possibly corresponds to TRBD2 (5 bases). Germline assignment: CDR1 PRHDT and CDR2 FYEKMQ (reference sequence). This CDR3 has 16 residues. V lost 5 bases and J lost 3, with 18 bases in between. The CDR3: CASSPTGNLLTDTQYF. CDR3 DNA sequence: TGTGCCAGCAGCCCAACGGGGAACCTATTGACAGATACGCAGTATTTT.

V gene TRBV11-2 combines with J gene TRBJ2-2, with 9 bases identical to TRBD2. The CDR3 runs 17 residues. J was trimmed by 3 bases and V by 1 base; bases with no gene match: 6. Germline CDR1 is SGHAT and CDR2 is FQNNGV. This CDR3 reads CASSLGGGAHYTGELFF. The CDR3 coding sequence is TGTGCCAGCAGCTTAGGCGGGGGGGCGCATTACACCGGGGAGCTGTTTTTT.

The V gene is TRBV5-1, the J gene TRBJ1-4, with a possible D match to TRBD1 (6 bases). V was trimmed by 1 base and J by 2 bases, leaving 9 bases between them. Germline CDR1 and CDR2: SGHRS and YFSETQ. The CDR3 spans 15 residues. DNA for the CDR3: TGCGCCAGCAGCTTGCCCCAGGGGACTAATGAAAAACTGTTTTTT. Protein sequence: CASSLPQGTNEKLFF. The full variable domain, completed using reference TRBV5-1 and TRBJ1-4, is KAGVTQTPRYLIKTRGQQVTLSCSPISGHRSVSWYQQTPGQGLQFLFEYFSETQRNKGNFPGRFSGRQFSNSRSEMNVSTLELGDSALYLCASSLPQGTNEKLFFGSGTQLSVL.

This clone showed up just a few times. The CDR3 here is CASSHFRGGDYNEQFF. CDR3 nucleotide sequence: TGTGCCAGCAGTCATTTCCGCGGGGGGGATTACAATGAGCAGTTCTTC. This chain joins TRBV3-1 (or the pseudogene TRBV3-2) and TRBJ2-1, with 9 bases matching TRBD2. J lost 4 bases, V lost 6 bases, and 10 bases had no gene match. CDR1 is LGHDT, CDR2 YNNKEL, per germline (reference sequence). The CDR3 consists of 16 residues.

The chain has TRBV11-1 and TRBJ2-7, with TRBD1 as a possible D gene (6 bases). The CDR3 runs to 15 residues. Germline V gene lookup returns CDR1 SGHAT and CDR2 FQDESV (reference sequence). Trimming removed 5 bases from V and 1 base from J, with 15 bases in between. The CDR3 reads CASSLGRGPSYEQYF. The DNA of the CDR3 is TGTGCCAGCAGCCTAGGCAGGGGTCCGTCCTACGAGCAGTACTTC. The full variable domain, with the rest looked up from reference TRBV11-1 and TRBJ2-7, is EAEVAQSPRYKITEKSQAVAFWCDPISGHATLYWYRQILGQGPELLVQFQDESVVDDSQLPKDRFSAERLKGVDSTLKIQPAELGDSAMYLCASSLGRGPSYEQYFGPGTRLTVT.

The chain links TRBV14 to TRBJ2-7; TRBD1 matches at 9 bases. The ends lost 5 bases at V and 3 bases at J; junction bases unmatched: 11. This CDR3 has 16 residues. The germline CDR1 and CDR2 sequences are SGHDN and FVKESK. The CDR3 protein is CASSTRFPGQGYEQYF. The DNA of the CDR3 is TGTGCCAGCAGCACGCGATTCCCGGGACAGGGCTACGAGCAGTACTTC. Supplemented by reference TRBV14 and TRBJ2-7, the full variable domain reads EAGVTQFPSHSVIEKGQTVTLRCDPISGHDNLYWYRRVMGKEIKFLLHFVKESKQDESGMPNNRFLAERTGGTYSTLKVQPAELEDSGVYFCASSTRFPGQGYEQYFGPGTRLTVT.

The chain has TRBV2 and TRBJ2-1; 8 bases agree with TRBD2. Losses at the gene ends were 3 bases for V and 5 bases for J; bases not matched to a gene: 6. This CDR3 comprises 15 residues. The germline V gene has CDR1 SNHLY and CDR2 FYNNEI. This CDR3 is CASSDSLAANNEQFF. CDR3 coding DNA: TGTGCCAGCAGTGACTCACTAGCGGCCAACAATGAGCAGTTCTTC.